A selection of T cell receptor beta chains follows, all from one sample in a study of blood T cell repertoires in COVID-19. The repertoire was sequenced with immunoSEQ multiplex PCR; TCRdb's copy has only in-frame clones and lacks some. This sample has around 40,000 clones, with about nine tenths found just once. Input material: peripheral blood. These receptors all stem from a human donor in a cohort sampled during active COVID-19. The CDR3 runs from the conserved cysteine through the conserved F or W. A D gene is named only where the DNA matches it firmly. Clone size, where shown, is once, few, many, or a class for clones that have expanded.

v_gene	abundance	j_gene	d_gene	CDR3nt	CDR3aa
TRBV9	once	TRBJ2-4	TRBD1	TGTGCCAGCAGCGTTGGGATACAGGGGGGAAACATTCAGTACTTC	CASSVGIQGGNIQYF
TRBV29-1	once	TRBJ2-3	-	TGCAGCGTTTCTCTCTTTAGCACAGATACGCAGTATTTT	CSVSLFSTDTQYF
TRBV27	-	TRBJ1-4	TRBD1	TGTGCCAGCAGTTTATTTGGACAGGGGGGACGCGTTGGGGAACTGTTTTTT	CASSLFGQGGRVGELFF
TRBV18	few	TRBJ1-5	TRBD1	TGTGCCAGCTCAGATGGACAGGGTATTAAGCCCCAGCATTTT	CASSDGQGIKPQHF
TRBV4-2	-	TRBJ2-1	-	TGTGCCAGCAGCCAAGAGAGAACAGGGTGGGATGAGCAGTTCTTC	CASSQERTGWDEQFF
TRBV7-9	few	TRBJ1-3	-	TGTGCCAGCAGAAGAGTAGAGTCTGGAAACACCATATATTTT	CASRRVESGNTIYF
TRBV13	-	TRBJ2-7	-	TGTGCCAGCAGCTTAGAGTCGGCAGGGGTCGGCGAGCAGTACTTC	CASSLESAGVGEQYF
TRBV5-4	-	TRBJ1-2	-	TGTGCCAGCAGCTGGCCGGACAGTGGCTATGGCTACACCTTC	CASSWPDSGYGYTF
TRBV5-4	-	TRBJ1-3	TRBD1	TGTGCCAGCAGCGACCACAGGGGGAGGCCTGGAAACACCATATATTTT	CASSDHRGRPGNTIYF
TRBV5-1	-	TRBJ2-7	-	TGCGCCAGCAGCTATTTTCAGGGTCCCTCCTACGAGCAGTACTTC	CASSYFQGPSYEQYF
TRBV30	once	TRBJ1-1	-	TGTGCCTGGAGTCAGTGGCGGACTGAAGCTTTCTTT	CAWSQWRTEAFF
TRBV28	-	TRBJ1-6	-	TGTGCCAGCAGTCTATATGGGGGGAACAATTCACCCCTCCACTTT	CASSLYGGNNSPLHF
TRBV9	-	TRBJ1-3	-	TGTGCCAGCAGCGTGGGGGGATCATCTAACACCATATATTTT	CASSVGGSSNTIYF
TRBV7-2	-	TRBJ2-1	TRBD2	TGTGCCAGCGCCGGGGGACTAGCGGACAATGAGCAGTTCTTC	CASAGGLADNEQFF
TRBV10-3	-	TRBJ1-1	-	TGTGCCATCATAGCATCTTCTGAGACCTCGGAAGCTTTCTTT	CAIIASSETSEAFF
TRBV5-1	-	TRBJ1-4	-	TGCGCCAGCAGCTTAGGGGTAGCTAATGAAAAACTGTTTTTT	CASSLGVANEKLFF
TRBV4-2	-	TRBJ2-3	TRBD1	TGTGCCAGCAGCCCGGGACAGAGCACAGATACGCAGTATTTT	CASSPGQSTDTQYF
TRBV27	-	TRBJ1-2	-	TGTGCCAGCAGTTTATCCCCGGATAGGAGTGGCTACACCTTC	CASSLSPDRSGYTF
TRBV10-3	-	TRBJ1-1	TRBD1	TGTGCCATCCAGGGGGCCCGGAACATGAACACTGAAGCTTTCTTT	CAIQGARNMNTEAFF
TRBV5-1	-	TRBJ1-2	-	TGCGCCAGCAGCTTGGACAGCTACTATGGCTACACCTTC	CASSLDSYYGYTF
TRBV5-6	-	TRBJ2-6	TRBD1	TGTGCCAGCAGCGGGGTAGGACAGGGGGAACTTTCTGGGGCCAACGTCCTGACTTTC	CASSGVGQGELSGANVLTF
TRBV11-2	-	TRBJ2-1	TRBD2	TGTGCCAGCAGACTAACTAGCGGGGGAGCGTGGGATGAGCAGTTCTTC	CASRLTSGGAWDEQFF
TRBV7-8	-	TRBJ2-1	-	TGTGCCAGCAGCACCCGGCGGGATGATGAGCAGTTCTTC	CASSTRRDDEQFF
TRBV7-2	-	TRBJ2-7	-	TGTGCCAGCAGCCCAGACAGTATCTCCTACGAGCAGTACTTC	CASSPDSISYEQYF
TRBV18	-	TRBJ2-4	TRBD1	TGTGCCAGCACCTCTTCCGGGACAGGGAACATTCAGTACTTC	CASTSSGTGNIQYF
TRBV7-9	-	TRBJ1-2	-	TGTGCCAGCAGCCCATTCCCGGTGTATGGCTACACCTTC	CASSPFPVYGYTF
TRBV7-9	-	TRBJ2-3	TRBD2	TGTGCCAGCAGGACTAGCGGCACAGATACGCAGTATTTT	CASRTSGTDTQYF
TRBV15	-	TRBJ2-3	-	TGTGCCACCAGCAGAGATATCGCAGATACGCAGTATTTT	CATSRDIADTQYF
TRBV7-2	few	TRBJ1-1	-	TGTGCCAGCAGCCAAGGGAGCACTGAAGCTTTCTTT	CASSQGSTEAFF
TRBV7-2	-	TRBJ2-7	-	TGTGCCAGCAGCTTAGCCGGGTTCGAGCAGTACTTC	CASSLAGFEQYF
TRBV24-1	-	TRBJ2-6	-	TGTGCCATCAGGTGGCGGGGCTCTGGGGCCAACGTCCTGACTTTC	CAIRWRGSGANVLTF
TRBV5-1	-	TRBJ2-5	TRBD2	TGCGCCAGCAGCCAAGAACCGGGACTAGCGGCAAAAGAGACCCAGTACTTC	CASSQEPGLAAKETQYF
TRBV5-8	few	TRBJ1-5	TRBD1	TGTGCCAGCAGTGCCCAAGGGGGCCGAGGTCAGCCCCAGCATTTT	CASSAQGGRGQPQHF
TRBV10-3	-	TRBJ2-3	-	TGTGCCATCAGTGAGCGCAGGGGAGCAACAGATACGCAGTATTTT	CAISERRGATDTQYF
TRBV28	-	TRBJ2-7	-	TGTGCCAGCAGGGGTAGCGACGCCTACGAGCAGTACTTC	CASRGSDAYEQYF
TRBV7-7	-	TRBJ2-3	-	TGTGCCAGCAGCTTAGGAGGCATCGGGAGAGATACGCAGTATTTT	CASSLGGIGRDTQYF
TRBV25-1	-	TRBJ2-7	TRBD2	TGTGCCAGCAGTGATCTGACTAGCGGAAGCTCCTACGAGCAGTACTTC	CASSDLTSGSSYEQYF
TRBV29-1	-	TRBJ2-1	TRBD2	TGCAGCGTTGAGGCCCCAAGGGAGGGCTACAATGAGCAGTTCTTC	CSVEAPREGYNEQFF
TRBV5-1	-	TRBJ2-5	TRBD1	TGCGCCAGCAGATCGACAGGGAGAAACCAAGAGACCCAGTACTTC	CASRSTGRNQETQYF
TRBV9	-	TRBJ2-2	TRBD2	TGTGCCAGCAGCGTGAGGGGGACTAGCGGGGGAGCCACCACCGGGGAGCTGTTTTTT	CASSVRGTSGGATTGELFF
TRBV12-2	-	TRBJ1-5	-	TGTGCAAGTCGCTTAGAGCCCCGAAATGGTAGTCAGCCCCAGCATTTT	CASRLEPRNGSQPQHF
TRBV7-2	-	TRBJ2-3	TRBD2	TGTGCCAGCAGCTCGGGACTAGCGGGGGGGATGGATACGCAGTATTTT	CASSSGLAGGMDTQYF
TRBV4-1	-	TRBJ2-5	TRBD2	TGCGCCAGCAGCCAAGATGGACTAGCGGAGACCCAGTACTTC	CASSQDGLAETQYF
TRBV29-1	-	TRBJ2-1	TRBD1	TGCAGCGTTACCGGGACAGGGGTCGATGAGCAGTTCTTC	CSVTGTGVDEQFF
TRBV7-2	-	TRBJ2-3	TRBD2	TGTGCCAGCAGCCTGAGACTAGCGGGAGGAGTGGATACGCAGTATTTT	CASSLRLAGGVDTQYF
TRBV28	once	TRBJ2-7	-	TGTGCCAGCAGTTTTTGGCAGAACTACGAGCAGTACTTC	CASSFWQNYEQYF
TRBV7-9	-	TRBJ2-5	-	TGTGCCAGCAGCTTAGTAGGGGTAGAGACCCAGTACTTC	CASSLVGVETQYF
TRBV5-1	-	TRBJ2-1	-	TGCGCCACCACAGGGTCGACGGGGGGCTACAATGAGCAGTTCTTC	CATTGSTGGYNEQFF
TRBV5-1	-	TRBJ1-2	TRBD1	TGCGCCAGCAGCTTGGAGTACAGGGGGCTCGGCTACACCTTC	CASSLEYRGLGYTF
TRBV4-1	-	TRBJ2-2	TRBD1	TGCGCCAGCAGCCCAAGAACCTCGACAGGGTTGACCGGGGAGCTGTTTTTT	CASSPRTSTGLTGELFF
TRBV2	few	TRBJ1-1	-	TGTGCCAGCAGTGGGTTGGGGGGAGAAGCTTTCTTT	CASSGLGGEAFF
TRBV4-3	-	TRBJ1-4	TRBD1	TGCGCCAGCAGCCAAGATAGCGGGACAGGGGATAGTGAAAAACTGTTTTTT	CASSQDSGTGDSEKLFF
TRBV7-9	-	TRBJ2-2	-	TGTGCCACCCGACAGATAGGCGGGGAGCTGTTTTTT	CATRQIGGELFF
TRBV4-3	-	TRBJ1-2	TRBD1	TGCGCCAGCAGCCAAGATGGAAGGAGGACAGGCCGCGGCTACACCTTC	CASSQDGRRTGRGYTF
TRBV29-1	-	TRBJ2-4	TRBD1	TGCAGCGTTGGACAGGGGGCAGGCAAAAACATTCAGTACTTC	CSVGQGAGKNIQYF
TRBV7-9	-	TRBJ1-1	-	TGTGCCAGCAGCTTAGACAGGAACACTGAAGCTTTCTTT	CASSLDRNTEAFF